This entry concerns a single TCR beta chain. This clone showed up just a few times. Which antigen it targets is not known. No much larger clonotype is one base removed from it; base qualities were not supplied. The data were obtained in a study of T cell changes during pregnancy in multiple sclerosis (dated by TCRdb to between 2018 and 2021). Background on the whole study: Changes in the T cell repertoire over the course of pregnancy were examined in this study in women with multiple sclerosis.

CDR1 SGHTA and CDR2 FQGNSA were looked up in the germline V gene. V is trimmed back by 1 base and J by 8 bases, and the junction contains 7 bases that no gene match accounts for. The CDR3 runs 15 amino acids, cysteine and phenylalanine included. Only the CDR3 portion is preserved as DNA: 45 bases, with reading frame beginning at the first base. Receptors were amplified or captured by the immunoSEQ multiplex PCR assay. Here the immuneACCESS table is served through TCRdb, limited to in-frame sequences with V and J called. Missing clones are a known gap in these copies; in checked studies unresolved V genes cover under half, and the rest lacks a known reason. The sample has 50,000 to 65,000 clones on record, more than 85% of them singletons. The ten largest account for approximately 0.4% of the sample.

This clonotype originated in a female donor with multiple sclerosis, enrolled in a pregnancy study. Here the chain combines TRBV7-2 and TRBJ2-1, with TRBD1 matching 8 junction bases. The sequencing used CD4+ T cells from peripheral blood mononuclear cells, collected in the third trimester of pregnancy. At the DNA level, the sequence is TGTGCCAGCAGCTTAGTACAGGGGGAGATCGATGAGCAGTTCTTC. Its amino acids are CASSLVQGEIDEQFF.